The T cell receptor (beta chain) described here comes from a study of long-term antiretroviral therapy in people with HIV. The study, taken as a whole, reports: HIV repertoires covered narrower CDR3 length ranges than controls did. Participants lacked recorded data on ART adherence, viral resistance or therapy changes.

A word on this clone: Its antigen is currently unknown.

The V segment lost 4 bases and the J segment 5 bases; nucleotides outside the gene matches: 14. This CDR3 comprises 17 residues. Germline CDR1 and CDR2: SGHDT and YYEEEE. Version v3.0 of the immunoSEQ assay ran at survey level. Assay: immunoSEQ multiplex PCR; the TCRdb copy retains only in-frame clones and omits some. Of about 24,000 clones in the sample, 85% to 95% were seen once. Clinicians in the United States treated all participants with HIV. The sequence was obtained from a woman in her forties or fifties with HIV. Here the sequenced sample was unsorted PBMCs, taken around 4.7 years after starting antiretroviral therapy. The rearrangement uses TRBV5-6 and TRBJ2-5; 10 bases match TRBD2. The CDR3 spells CASSQTILAGQLETQYF. CDR3 nucleotides: TGTGCCAGCAGCCAGACGATACTAGCGGGACAATTGGAGACCCAGTACTTC. Full variable domain (remainder filled in from reference TRBV5-6 and TRBJ2-5): DAGVTQSPTHLIKTRGQQVTLRCSPKSGHDTVSWYQQALGQGPQFIFQYYEEEERQRGNFPDRFSGHQFPNYSSELNVNALLLGDSALYLCASSQTILAGQLETQYFGPGTRLLVL.